The entry below describes one T cell receptor (beta chain). Its antigen is not identified. Relative to the germline gene, one junction end is altered; a read error may explain this. The sample is drawn from a study of blood T cells in healthy people across ages. A second roughly 6 to 11 cycle PCR used barcoded and J-beta primers. TCRdb processed the 5' RACE reads anew with MiXCR; each CDR3 protein has one entry. The sample lists about 1.1 million distinct CDR3 sequences, 35% to 40% occurring once. The CDR3 is 13 amino acids. Per the germline V gene, CDR1 is MNHEY and CDR2 is SVGEGT. At least 7 million PBMCs were isolated per sample. The study, taken as a whole, reports: Long-lived donors had more naive CD4+ cells and higher diversity than aged donors.

This TCR derives from a man aged 18-30 years in good health. The chain employs TRBV6-2 or TRBV6-3 and TRBJ2-5; D may be TRBD1 (6 bases). The J call is uncertain, as TRBJ2-7 better fits the DNA end. Sequenced material: blood. CDR3 in amino acids: CVSSYKGENEQYF. The CDR3 DNA follows: TGTGTCAGCAGTTACAAGGGGGAAAACGAGCAGTACTTC.